The entry below gives a single TCR beta chain sequence along with its context. The sample belongs to a study of OX40 agonist ivuxolimab in advanced cancers. The CDR3 is made up of 11 amino acids. The germline V and J ends were trimmed by 7 bases and 8 bases, with 9 bases remaining between them. The germline V gene encodes CDR1 SGHTA and CDR2 FQGNSA. Profiling relied on immunoSEQ multiplex PCR, and the TCRdb table lists in-frame clones only, not all of them. This table has some 30,000 clones, approximately 84% appearing once. The V and J genes are TRBV7-2 and TRBJ2-1; no clear D. This receptor was taken from an adult with an advanced solid tumor such as melanoma, head and neck, liver or kidney cancer. The material sequenced was CD4+ or CD8+ T cells sorted from blood, taken in a trial of the OX40 agonist ivuxolimab. In nucleotides, the CDR3 is TGTGCCAGCACCAATGGGGATGAGCAGTTCTTC. It translates to CASTNGDEQFF.